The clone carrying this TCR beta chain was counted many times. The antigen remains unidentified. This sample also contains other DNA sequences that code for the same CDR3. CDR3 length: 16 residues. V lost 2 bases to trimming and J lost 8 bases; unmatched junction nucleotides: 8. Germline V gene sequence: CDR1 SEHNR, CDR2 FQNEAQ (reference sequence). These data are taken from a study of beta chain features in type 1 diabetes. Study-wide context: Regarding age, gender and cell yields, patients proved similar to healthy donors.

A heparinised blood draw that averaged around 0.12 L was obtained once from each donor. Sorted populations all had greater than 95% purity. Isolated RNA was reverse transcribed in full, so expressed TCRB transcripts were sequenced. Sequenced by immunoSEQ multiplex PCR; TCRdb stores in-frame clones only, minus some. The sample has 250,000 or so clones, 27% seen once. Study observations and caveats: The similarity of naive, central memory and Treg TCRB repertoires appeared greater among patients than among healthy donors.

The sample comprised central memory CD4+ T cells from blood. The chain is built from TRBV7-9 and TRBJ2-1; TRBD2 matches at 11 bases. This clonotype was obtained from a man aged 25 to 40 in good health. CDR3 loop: CASSLLAGGPGDEQFF. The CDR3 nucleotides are TGTGCCAGCAGCTTATTAGCGGGAGGGCCGGGAGATGAGCAGTTCTTC. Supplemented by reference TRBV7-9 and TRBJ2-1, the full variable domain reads DTGVSQNPRHKITKRGQNVTFRCDPISEHNRLYWYRQTLGQGPEFLTYFQNEAQLEKSRLLSDRFSAERPKGSFSTLEIQRTEQGDSAMYLCASSLLAGGPGDEQFFGPGTRLTVL.